A single T cell receptor beta chain is shown here with its context. What it binds is not known. This sample is drawn from a study of T-cell memory formation after mild COVID-19. MiXCR was run by TCRdb on the 5' RACE reads, yielding one entry per CDR3 protein. The sample has hundreds of thousands of distinct CDR3 sequences; around a sixth are singletons. Study findings and constraints: Prior to infection, memory already included some responding clones, suggesting cross-reactive memory joined. The study found contracting CD4+ clones mainly in CM and EM and contracting CD8+ clones in EMRA.

The junction had 6 bases not matched to a gene; V was cut back by 5 bases and J by 5 bases. Germline V gene lookup returns CDR1 LGHNA and CDR2 YNFKEQ. The CDR3 contains 15 residues. The chain joins TRBV4-2 to TRBJ2-5; 12 nucleotides agree with TRBD2. This clonotype was obtained from an adult woman who had mild COVID-19 (a few samples of this study predate the infection). Cell type and time point are not known. The sequencing input was PBMCs or a T cell subset sorted from them (not recorded which). CDR3 sequence reads: CASSRLAGDRETQYF. The CDR3 DNA reads as TGTGCCAGCAGCAGACTAGCGGGGGATCGGGAGACCCAGTACTTC.